This T cell receptor (beta chain) was sequenced for a study of shared clonotypes between healthy human individuals. Study results and caveats: Depth of sequencing was expected to influence donor clonotype sharing. Sharing across four donors was highest in naive CD4 (roughly 5%) and lowest in memory CD8 (roughly 0.4%). A reduction in generation probabilities was seen for non-shared clonotypes relative to those shared by all four donors.

Libraries were prepared by immunoSEQ multiplex PCR; TCRdb keeps only in-frame clonotypes and omits some of them. In the table there are roughly 2,000,000 clones, approximately 95% of which are singletons. In regard to this clone: Its antigen is still unknown.

Between the trimmed V and J ends, which lost 4 bases and 1 base, there was a span of 16 bases. Looked up from germline, CDR1 is SGHTS and CDR2 is YDEGEE. There are 16 residues in the CDR3. Naive CD8 isolation took CD45RO-negative cells positively selected for CCR7 and excluded terminally differentiated effector memory CD45RA+ cells. V is TRBV5-8 and J is TRBJ2-3; D unresolved. The material sequenced was naive CD8+ T cells sorted from blood. The sequence derives from a man aged 18 to 30 in good health. The CDR3, as DNA: TGTGCCAGCAGCCACAAGAACCAGGTCCGCACAGATACGCAGTATTTT. It is translated as CASSHKNQVRTDTQYF. The entire variable domain, with the rest obtained from reference TRBV5-8 and TRBJ2-3, is as follows: EAGVTQSPTHLIKTRGQQATLRCSPISGHTSVYWYQQALGLGLQFLLWYDEGEERNRGNFPPRFSGRQFPNYSSELNVNALELEDSALYLCASSHKNQVRTDTQYFGPGTRLTVL.